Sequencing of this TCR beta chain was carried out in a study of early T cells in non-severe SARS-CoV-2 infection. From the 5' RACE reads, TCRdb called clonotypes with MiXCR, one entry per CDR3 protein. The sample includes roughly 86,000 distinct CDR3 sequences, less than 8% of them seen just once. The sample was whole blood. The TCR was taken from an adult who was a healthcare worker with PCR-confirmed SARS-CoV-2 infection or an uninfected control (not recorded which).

The CDR3 sequence: CASSFGPGPYGYTF. In DNA, the CDR3 is TGTGCCAGCAGCTTCGGCCCCGGTCCTTATGGCTACACCTTC. The rearrangement links TRBV5-6 to TRBJ1-2, with D unclear. This CDR3 region has 14 residues. Trimming took off 2 bases at V and 5 bases at J, with 13 bases between the two ends. The germline gives CDR1 SGHDT, CDR2 YYEEEE.